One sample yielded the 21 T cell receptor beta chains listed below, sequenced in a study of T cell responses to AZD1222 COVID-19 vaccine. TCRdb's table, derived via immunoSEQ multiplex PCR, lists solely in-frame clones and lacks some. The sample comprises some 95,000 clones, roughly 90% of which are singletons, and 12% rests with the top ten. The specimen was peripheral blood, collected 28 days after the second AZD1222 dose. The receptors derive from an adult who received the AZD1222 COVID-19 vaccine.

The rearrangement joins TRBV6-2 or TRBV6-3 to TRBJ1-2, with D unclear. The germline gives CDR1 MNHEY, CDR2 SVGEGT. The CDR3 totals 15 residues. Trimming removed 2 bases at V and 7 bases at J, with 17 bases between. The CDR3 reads CASSYPSWSPGGYTF. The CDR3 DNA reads TGTGCCAGCAGTTACCCAAGTTGGAGTCCGGGTGGCTACACCTTC.

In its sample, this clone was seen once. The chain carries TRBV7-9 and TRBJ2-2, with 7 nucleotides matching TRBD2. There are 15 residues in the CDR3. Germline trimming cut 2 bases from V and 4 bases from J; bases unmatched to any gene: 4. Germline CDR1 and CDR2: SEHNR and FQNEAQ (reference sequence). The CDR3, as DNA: TGTGCCAGCAGCTTAAGGACTAGTGGCACCGGGGAGCTGTTTTTT. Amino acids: CASSLRTSGTGELFF.

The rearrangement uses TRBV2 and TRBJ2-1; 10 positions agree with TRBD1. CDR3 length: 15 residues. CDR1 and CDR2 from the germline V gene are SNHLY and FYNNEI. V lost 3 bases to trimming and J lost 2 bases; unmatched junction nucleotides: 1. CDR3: CASSEGQGTYNEQFF. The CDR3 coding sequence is TGTGCCAGCAGTGAGGGACAGGGGACCTACAATGAGCAGTTCTTC.

CDR3 DNA: TGTGCCAGCAGCTTAGTCACGGGCCCCTATGGCTACACCTTC. Its translation is CASSLVTGPYGYTF. The chain combines TRBV11-3 with TRBJ1-2; no reliable D call. The CDR3 length is 14 residues. Trimming stripped 1 base from V and 4 bases from J, with 10 bases between. The germline V gene encodes CDR1 SGHNT and CDR2 YENEEA.

The CDR3 DNA reads as TGTGCCAGTAGTATGGGGACCGTTGAAGCTTTCTTT. It specifies CASSMGTVEAFF. This chain connects TRBV19 to TRBJ1-1; TRBD1 might be the D (5 bases). From germline, CDR1 is LNHDA and CDR2 SQIVND (reference sequence). The CDR3 has 12 amino acids. Trimming pared 3 bases from V and 7 bases from J, leaving 9 bases between.

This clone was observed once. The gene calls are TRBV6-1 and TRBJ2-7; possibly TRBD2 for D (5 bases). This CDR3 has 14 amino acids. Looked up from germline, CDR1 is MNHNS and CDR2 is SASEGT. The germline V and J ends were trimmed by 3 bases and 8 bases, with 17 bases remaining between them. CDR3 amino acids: CASSDGTTRLKQYF. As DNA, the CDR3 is TGTGCCAGCAGTGACGGCACAACTAGGCTCAAGCAGTACTTC.

The CDR3 DNA is TGCGCCAGCAGCTTTGAGGGGGCGGATTTGAGGGGCTACACCTTC. As protein: CASSFEGADLRGYTF. This chain connects TRBV5-1 to TRBJ1-2; TRBD1 matches at 7 bases. Trimming took 2 bases from V and 8 from J; bases not matched to a gene: 12. The V gene's germline CDR1 is SGHRS and CDR2 YFSETQ. The CDR3 is 15 amino acids.

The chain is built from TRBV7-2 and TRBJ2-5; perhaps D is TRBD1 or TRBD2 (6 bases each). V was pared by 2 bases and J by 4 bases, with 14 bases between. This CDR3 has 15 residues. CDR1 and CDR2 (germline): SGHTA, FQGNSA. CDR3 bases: TGTGCCAGCAGCTTAAGGGGGGCGAGCGGAGAGACCCAGTACTTC. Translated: CASSLRGASGETQYF.

CDR3: CASSTWTDIPGETQYF. The CDR3 nucleotides read TGTGCCAGCAGCACCTGGACAGATATCCCCGGAGAGACCCAGTACTTC. The rearrangement uses TRBV2 and TRBJ2-5, with D maybe TRBD1 (6 bases). V was shortened by 6 bases and J by 4 bases, with 21 bases between the two germline ends. The CDR3 spans 16 residues. Per the germline V gene, CDR1 is SNHLY and CDR2 is FYNNEI.

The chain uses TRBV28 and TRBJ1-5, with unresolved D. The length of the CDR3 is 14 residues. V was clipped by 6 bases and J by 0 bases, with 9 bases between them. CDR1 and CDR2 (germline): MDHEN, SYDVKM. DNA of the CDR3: TGTGCCAGCAGCCTCAGGTATAGCAATCAGCCCCAGCATTTT. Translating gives CASSLRYSNQPQHF.

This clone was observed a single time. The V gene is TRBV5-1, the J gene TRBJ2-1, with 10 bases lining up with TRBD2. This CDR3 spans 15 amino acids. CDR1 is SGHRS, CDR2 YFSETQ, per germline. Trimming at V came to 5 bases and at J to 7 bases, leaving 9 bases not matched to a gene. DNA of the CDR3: TGCGCCAGCAGTTCGGAGAGCGGGAGGGCAAATGAGCAGTTCTTC. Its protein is CASSSESGRANEQFF.

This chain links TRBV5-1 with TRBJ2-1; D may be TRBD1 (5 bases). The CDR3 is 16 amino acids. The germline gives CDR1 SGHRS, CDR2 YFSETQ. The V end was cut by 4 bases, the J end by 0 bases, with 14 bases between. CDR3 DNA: TGCGCCAGCAGCCCCTCAGGGCCCCGCTCCTACAATGAGCAGTTCTTC. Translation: CASSPSGPRSYNEQFF.

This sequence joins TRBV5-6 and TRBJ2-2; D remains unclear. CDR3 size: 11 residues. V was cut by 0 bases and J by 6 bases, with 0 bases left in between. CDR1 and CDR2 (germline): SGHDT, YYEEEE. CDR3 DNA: TGTGCCAGCAGCTTGGCCGGGGAGCTGTTTTTT. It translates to CASSLAGELFF.

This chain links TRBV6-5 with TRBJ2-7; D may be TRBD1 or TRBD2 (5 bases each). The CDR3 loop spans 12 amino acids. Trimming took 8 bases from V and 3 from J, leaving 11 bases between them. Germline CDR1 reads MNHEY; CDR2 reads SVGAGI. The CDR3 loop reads CASRDGYYEQYF. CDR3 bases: TGTGCCAGCCGGGACGGGTACTACGAGCAGTACTTC.

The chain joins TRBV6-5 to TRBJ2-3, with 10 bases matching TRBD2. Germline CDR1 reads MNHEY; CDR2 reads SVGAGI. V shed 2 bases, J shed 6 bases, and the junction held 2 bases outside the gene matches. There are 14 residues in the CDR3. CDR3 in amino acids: CASSYPSGGDTQYF. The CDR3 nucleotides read TGTGCCAGCAGTTACCCTAGCGGGGGTGATACGCAGTATTTT.

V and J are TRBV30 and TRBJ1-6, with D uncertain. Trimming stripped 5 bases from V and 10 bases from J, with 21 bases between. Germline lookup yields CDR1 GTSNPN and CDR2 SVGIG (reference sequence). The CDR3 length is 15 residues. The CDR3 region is CAWGSGRTGLSPLHF. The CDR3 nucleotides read TGTGCCTGGGGCTCGGGTCGGACTGGCCTCTCACCCCTCCACTTT.

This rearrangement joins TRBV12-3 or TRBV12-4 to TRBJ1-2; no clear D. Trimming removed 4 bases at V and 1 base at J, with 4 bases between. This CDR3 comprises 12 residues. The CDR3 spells CASSWSNYGYTF. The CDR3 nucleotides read TGTGCCAGCAGTTGGAGTAACTATGGCTACACCTTC.

The CDR3 nucleotides read TGTGCCAGCAGCTTGGTGTATGGGACAGAGCAGTTCTTC. This sequence encodes CASSLVYGTEQFF. The rearrangement uses TRBV5-6 and TRBJ2-1, with a possible D match to TRBD1 (6 bases). CDR1 and CDR2 (germline): SGHDT, YYEEEE. V was trimmed by 0 bases and J by 10 bases, leaving 11 bases between them. The length of the CDR3 is 13 residues. Complete variable domain (other parts from reference TRBV5-6 and TRBJ2-1): DAGVTQSPTHLIKTRGQQVTLRCSPKSGHDTVSWYQQALGQGPQFIFQYYEEEERQRGNFPDRFSGHQFPNYSSELNVNALLLGDSALYLCASSLVYGTEQFFGPGTRLTVL.

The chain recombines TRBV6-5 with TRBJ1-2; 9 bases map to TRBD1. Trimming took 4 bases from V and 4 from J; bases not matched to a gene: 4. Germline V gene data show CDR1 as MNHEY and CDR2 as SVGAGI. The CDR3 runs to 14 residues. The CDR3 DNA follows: TGTGCCAGCAGTTTACAGGGGGCAGTCTATGGCTACACCTTC. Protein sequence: CASSLQGAVYGYTF.

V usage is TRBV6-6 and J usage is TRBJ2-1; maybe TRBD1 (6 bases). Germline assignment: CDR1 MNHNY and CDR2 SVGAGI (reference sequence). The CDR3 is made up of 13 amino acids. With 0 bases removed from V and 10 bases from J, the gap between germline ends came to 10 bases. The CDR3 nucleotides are TGTGCCAGCAGTTACTCGGGAGACAGGGAGCAGTTCTTC. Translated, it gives CASSYSGDREQFF.

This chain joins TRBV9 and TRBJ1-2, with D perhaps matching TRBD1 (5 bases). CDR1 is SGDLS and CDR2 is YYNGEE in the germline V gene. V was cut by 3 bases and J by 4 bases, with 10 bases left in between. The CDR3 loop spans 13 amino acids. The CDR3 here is CASSAQGSYGYTF. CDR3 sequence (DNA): TGTGCCAGCAGCGCCCAGGGCTCCTATGGCTACACCTTC. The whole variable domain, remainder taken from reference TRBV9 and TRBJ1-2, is DSGVTQTPKHLITATGQRVTLRCSPRSGDLSVYWYQQSLDQGLQFLIQYYNGEERAKGNILERFSAQQFPDLHSELNLSSLELGDSALYFCASSAQGSYGYTFGSGTRLTVV.